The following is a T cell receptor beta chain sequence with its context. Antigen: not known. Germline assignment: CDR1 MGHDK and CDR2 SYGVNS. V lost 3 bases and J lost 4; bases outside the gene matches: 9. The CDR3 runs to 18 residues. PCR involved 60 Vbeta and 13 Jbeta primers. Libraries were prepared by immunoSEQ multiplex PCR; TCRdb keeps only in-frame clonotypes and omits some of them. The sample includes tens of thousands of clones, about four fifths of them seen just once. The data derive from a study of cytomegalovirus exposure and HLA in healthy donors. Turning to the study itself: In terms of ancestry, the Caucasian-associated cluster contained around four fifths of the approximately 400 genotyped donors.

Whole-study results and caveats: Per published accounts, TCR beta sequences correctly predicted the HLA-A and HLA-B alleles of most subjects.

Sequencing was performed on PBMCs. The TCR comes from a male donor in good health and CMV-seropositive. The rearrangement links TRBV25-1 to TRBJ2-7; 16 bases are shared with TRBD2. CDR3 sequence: CASSDPGTSGGAVYEQYF. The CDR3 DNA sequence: TGTGCCAGCAGTGATCCCGGGACTAGCGGGGGGGCGGTTTACGAGCAGTACTTC.